This T cell receptor beta chain was observed in a study of blood T cell repertoires in COVID-19. About the study: Sources were T cells, B-cell-depleted T cells, or PBMCs; the material itself was cDNA or gDNA.

Libraries were prepared by immunoSEQ multiplex PCR; TCRdb keeps only in-frame clonotypes and omits some of them. Of more than 250,000 clones listed, about nine tenths were seen once; the top ten hold 1%. Germline CDR1 reads LNHDA; CDR2 reads SQIVND (reference sequence). V was trimmed by 3 bases and J by 5 bases, leaving 16 bases between them. The CDR3 contains 15 residues. This sequence was found in a man between 50 and 59 years old with active or convalescent COVID-19. The sequencing sample was made of peripheral blood. The rearrangement links TRBV19 to TRBJ2-5; D perhaps matches TRBD2 (5 bases). The CDR3: CASSMVGLAEETQYF. The CDR3 DNA follows: TGTGCCAGTAGTATGGTAGGGCTAGCAGAGGAGACCCAGTACTTC.